The T cell receptor beta chain under discussion was sequenced for a study of cytomegalovirus exposure and HLA in healthy donors. Vbeta (60) and Jbeta (13) primers were used in the PCR. Produced via immunoSEQ multiplex PCR; TCRdb's table is partial and in-frame only. The table includes around 20,000 clones, 75% detected once. Turning to this clone: Its cognate antigen is unknown.

The CDR3 extends over 14 amino acids. Looked up from germline, CDR1 is GTSNPN and CDR2 is SVGIG (reference sequence). V gave up 5 bases and J gave up 4 bases, with 17 bases separating them. Study-wide results and caveats: Testing in vitro showed a few CMV-associated chains specific for CMV antigens.

The source is a young man in good health and CMV-seronegative. The chain uses TRBV30 and TRBJ1-2, with D perhaps matching TRBD1 (6 bases). Sequencing was carried out using PBMCs. The CDR3 DNA reads as TGTGCCTGGGCCCCCGACAGGCCTGTCTATGGCTACACCTTC. This encodes CAWAPDRPVYGYTF.